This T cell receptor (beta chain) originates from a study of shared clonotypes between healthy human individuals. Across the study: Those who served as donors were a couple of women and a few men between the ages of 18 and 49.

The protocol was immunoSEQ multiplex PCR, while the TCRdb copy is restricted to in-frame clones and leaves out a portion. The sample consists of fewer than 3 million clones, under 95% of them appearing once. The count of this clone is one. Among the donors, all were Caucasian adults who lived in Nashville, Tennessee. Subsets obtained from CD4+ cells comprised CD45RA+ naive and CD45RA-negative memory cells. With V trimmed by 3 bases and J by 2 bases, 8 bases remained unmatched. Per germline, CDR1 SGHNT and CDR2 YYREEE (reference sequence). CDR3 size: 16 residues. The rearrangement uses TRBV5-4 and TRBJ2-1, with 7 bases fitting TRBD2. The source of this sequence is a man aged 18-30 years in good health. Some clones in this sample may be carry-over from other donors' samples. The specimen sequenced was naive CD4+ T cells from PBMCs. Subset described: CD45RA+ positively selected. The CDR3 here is CASSSPLADPYNEQFF. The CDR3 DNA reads TGTGCCAGCAGCTCCCCCCTAGCGGATCCCTACAATGAGCAGTTCTTC.